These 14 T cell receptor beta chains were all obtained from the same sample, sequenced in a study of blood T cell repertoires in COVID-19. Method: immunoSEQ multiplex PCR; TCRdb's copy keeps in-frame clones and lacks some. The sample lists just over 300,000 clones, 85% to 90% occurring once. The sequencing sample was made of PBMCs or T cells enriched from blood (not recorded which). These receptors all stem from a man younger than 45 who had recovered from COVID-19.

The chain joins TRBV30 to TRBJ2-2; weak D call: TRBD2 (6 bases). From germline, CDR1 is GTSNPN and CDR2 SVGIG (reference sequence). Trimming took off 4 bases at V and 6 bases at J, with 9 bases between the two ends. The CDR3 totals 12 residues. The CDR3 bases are TGTGCCTGGAATACTAGCCCCGGGGAGCTGTTTTTT. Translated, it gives CAWNTSPGELFF.

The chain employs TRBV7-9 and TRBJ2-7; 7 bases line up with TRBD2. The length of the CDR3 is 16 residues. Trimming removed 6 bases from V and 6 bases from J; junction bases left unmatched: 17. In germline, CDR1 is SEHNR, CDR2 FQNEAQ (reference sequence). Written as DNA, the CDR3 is TGTGCCAGCAGTTCAAACCCACTAGCGCGCGGCCTCGAGCAGTACTTC. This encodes CASSSNPLARGLEQYF. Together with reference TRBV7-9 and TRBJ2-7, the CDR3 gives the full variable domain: DTGVSQNPRHKITKRGQNVTFRCDPISEHNRLYWYRQTLGQGPEFLTYFQNEAQLEKSRLLSDRFSAERPKGSFSTLEIQRTEQGDSAMYLCASSSNPLARGLEQYFGPGTRLTVT.

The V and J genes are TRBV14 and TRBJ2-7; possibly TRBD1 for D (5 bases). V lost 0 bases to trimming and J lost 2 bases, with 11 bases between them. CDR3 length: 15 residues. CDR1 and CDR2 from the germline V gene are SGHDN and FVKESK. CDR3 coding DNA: TGTGCCAGCAGCCAAGATTTATCCAGGGCCTACGAGCAGTACTTC. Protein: CASSQDLSRAYEQYF.

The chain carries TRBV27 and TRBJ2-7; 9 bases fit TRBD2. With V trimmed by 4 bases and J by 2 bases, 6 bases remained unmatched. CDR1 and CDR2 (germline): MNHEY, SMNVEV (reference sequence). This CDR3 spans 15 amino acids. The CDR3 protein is CASSSRLAATYEQYF. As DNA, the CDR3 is TGTGCCAGCAGTTCAAGACTAGCGGCAACCTACGAGCAGTACTTC.

CDR3 in DNA: TGCGCCAGCAGCCAAGACTACAGGGTTGAGCAGTTCTTC. Its translation is CASSQDYRVEQFF. J is TRBJ2-1 and V is TRBV4-1; the D gene is possibly TRBD1 (6 bases). V was shortened by 0 bases and J by 9 bases, with 9 bases between the two germline ends. This CDR3 has 13 amino acids. Germline assignment: CDR1 MGHRA and CDR2 YSYEKL.

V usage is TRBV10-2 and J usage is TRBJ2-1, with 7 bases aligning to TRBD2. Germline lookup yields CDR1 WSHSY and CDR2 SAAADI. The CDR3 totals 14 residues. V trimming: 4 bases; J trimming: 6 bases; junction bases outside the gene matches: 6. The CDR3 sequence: CASSAGRTVNEQFF. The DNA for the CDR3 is TGCGCCAGCAGTGCCGGGAGGACGGTCAATGAGCAGTTCTTC.

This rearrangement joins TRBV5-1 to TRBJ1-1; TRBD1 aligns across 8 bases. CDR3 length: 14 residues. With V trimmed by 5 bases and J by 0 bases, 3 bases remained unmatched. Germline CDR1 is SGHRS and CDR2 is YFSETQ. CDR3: CASRTGQVNTEAFF. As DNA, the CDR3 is TGCGCCAGCAGGACGGGACAGGTGAACACTGAAGCTTTCTTT.

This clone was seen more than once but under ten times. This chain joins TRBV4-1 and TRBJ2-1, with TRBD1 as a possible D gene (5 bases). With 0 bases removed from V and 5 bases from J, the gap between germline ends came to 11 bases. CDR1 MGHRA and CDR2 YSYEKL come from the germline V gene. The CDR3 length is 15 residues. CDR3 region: CASSQDRSRDNEQFF. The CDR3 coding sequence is TGCGCCAGCAGCCAAGATCGATCCAGGGACAATGAGCAGTTCTTC.

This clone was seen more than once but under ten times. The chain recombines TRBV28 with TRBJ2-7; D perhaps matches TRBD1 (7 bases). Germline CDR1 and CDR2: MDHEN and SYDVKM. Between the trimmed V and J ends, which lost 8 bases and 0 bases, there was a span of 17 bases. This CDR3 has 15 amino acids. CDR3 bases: TGTGCCAGCCATTCGGGGGCAGGGGGCTCCTACGAGCAGTACTTC. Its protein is CASHSGAGGSYEQYF. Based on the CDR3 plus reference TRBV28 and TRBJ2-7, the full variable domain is DVKVTQSSRYLVKRTGEKVFLECVQDMDHENMFWYRQDPGLGLRLIYFSYDVKMKEKGDIPEGYSVSREKKERFSLILESASTNQTSMYLCASHSGAGGSYEQYFGPGTRLTVT.

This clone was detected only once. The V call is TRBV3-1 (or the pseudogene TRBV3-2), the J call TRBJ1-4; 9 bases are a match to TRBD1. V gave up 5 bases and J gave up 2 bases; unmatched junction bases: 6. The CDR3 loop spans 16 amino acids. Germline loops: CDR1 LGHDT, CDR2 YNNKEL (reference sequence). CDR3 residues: CASSKQGAATNEKLFF. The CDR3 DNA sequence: TGTGCCAGCAGCAAACAGGGGGCGGCGACTAATGAAAAACTGTTTTTT.

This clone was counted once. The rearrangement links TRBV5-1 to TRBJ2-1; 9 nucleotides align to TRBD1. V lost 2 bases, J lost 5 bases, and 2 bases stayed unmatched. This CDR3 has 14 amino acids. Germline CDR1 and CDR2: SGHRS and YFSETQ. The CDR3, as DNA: TGCGCCAGCAGCTTAGGACAGGGGCACAATGAGCAGTTCTTC. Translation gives CASSLGQGHNEQFF.

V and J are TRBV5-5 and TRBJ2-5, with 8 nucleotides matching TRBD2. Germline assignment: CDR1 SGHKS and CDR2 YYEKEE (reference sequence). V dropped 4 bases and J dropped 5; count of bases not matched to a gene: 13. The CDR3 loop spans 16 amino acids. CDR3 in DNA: TGTGCCAGCAGCCCTTCGGGAGGGGGGGCCGGCGAGACCCAGTACTTC. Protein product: CASSPSGGGAGETQYF.

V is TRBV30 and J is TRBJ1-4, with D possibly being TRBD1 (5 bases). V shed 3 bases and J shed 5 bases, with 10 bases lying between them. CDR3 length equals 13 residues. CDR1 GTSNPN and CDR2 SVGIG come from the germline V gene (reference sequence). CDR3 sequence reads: CAWRRQKNEKLFF. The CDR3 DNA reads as TGTGCCTGGAGGCGACAGAAAAATGAAAAACTGTTTTTT.

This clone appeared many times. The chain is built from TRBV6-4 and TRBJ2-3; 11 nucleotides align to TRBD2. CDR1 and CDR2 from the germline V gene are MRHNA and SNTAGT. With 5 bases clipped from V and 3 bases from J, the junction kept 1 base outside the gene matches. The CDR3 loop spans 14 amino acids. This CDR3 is CASSRTSGTDTQYF. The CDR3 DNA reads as TGTGCCAGCAGTCGGACTAGCGGGACAGATACGCAGTATTTT.